This T cell receptor (beta chain) was sequenced in a study of CD8 T cells in ankylosing spondylitis. V gave up 3 bases and J gave up 8 bases, with 23 bases separating them. Germline V gene lookup returns CDR1 SGHRS and CDR2 YFSETQ. This CDR3 is 16 amino acids long. MiXCR, run by TCRdb on the 5' RACE reads, gives a single entry per CDR3 protein. Counted here are approximately 150,000 distinct CDR3 sequences, approximately 9.9% occurring once; the ten biggest clones make up about 15%. Study-wide results and caveats: Ankylosing spondylitis blood appeared to be characterized by a TCR beta motif of about eight highly homologous variants. Reports of some motif variants in reactive arthritis synovial fluid and blood predate this one.

Concerning this clonotype itself: Its specificity is not known.

The rearrangement joins TRBV5-1 to TRBJ1-2; maybe TRBD1 (5 bases). The TCR originated in a female donor with ankylosing spondylitis or in good health (not recorded which). The specimen was blood, either unsorted or a sorted T cell fraction (not recorded which). CDR3 in DNA: TGCGCCAGCAGCTCCAAAGGCCTTGGGGGGAGAGAAGGCTACACCTTC. Amino acid sequence: CASSSKGLGGREGYTF.